This section outlines one T cell receptor (beta chain) sequence together with its context. What it binds is unknown. Trimming cost V 1 base and J 0 bases, with 9 bases left between them. Looked up from germline, CDR1 is LGHNA and CDR2 is YSLEER. The CDR3 extends over 16 amino acids. The sample originates from a study of CD8 T cells in Susac syndrome. Findings of the study overall: The CD4+ T cell repertoires that were profiled in Susac syndrome showed no clonal expansion.

RNA amounts of roughly 0.5 to 1 ug underwent reverse transcription with random hexamers. TCRdb independently ran MiXCR on the immunoSEQ multiplex PCR reads; one entry per CDR3 protein. The table lists 130,000 or so distinct CDR3 sequences, around 96% of them singletons. The clonotype was recovered from a human donor with Susac syndrome. The sample comprised CD4+ T cells from PBMCs. J is TRBJ2-2 and V is TRBV4-3; D may be TRBD2 (6 bases). The CDR3 loop is CASSQGRLANTGELFF. The DNA for the CDR3 is TGCGCCAGCAGCCAAGGGAGACTAGCGAACACCGGGGAGCTGTTTTTT.